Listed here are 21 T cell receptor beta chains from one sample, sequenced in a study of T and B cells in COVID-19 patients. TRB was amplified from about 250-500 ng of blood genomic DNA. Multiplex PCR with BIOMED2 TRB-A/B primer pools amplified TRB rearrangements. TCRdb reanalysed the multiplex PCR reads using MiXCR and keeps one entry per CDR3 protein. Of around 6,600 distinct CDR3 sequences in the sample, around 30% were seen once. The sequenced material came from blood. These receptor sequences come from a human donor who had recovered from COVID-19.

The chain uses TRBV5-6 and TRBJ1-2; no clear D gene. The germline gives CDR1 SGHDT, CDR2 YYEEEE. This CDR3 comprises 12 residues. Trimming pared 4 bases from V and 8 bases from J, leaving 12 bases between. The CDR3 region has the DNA TGTGCCAGCAGCCTCCCATCGTCCGGCTACACCTTC. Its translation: CASSLPSSGYTF.

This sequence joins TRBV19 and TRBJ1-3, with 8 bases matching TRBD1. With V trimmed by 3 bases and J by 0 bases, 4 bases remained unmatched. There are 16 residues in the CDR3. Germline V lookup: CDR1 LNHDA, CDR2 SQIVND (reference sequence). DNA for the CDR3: TGTGCCAGTAGTATTAGGGACAGGAACTCTGGAAACACCATATATTTT. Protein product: CASSIRDRNSGNTIYF.

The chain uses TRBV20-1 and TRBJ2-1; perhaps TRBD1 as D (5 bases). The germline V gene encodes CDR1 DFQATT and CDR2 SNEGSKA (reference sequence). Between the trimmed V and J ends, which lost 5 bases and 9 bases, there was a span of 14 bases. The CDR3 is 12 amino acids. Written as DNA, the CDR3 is TGCAGTGCTGACGGACCAGACAGTGAGCAGTTCTTC. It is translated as CSADGPDSEQFF.

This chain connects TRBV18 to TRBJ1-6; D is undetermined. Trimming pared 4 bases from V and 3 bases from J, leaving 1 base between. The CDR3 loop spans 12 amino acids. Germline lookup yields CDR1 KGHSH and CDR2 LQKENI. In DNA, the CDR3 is TGTGCCAGCTCACGCTATAATTCACCCCTCCACTTT. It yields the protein CASSRYNSPLHF.

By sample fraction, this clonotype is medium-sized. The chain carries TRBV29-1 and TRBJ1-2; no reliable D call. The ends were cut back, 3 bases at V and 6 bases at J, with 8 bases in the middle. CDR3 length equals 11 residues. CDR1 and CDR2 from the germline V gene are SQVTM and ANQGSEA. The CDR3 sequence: CSVDPGNGYTF. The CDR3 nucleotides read TGCAGCGTTGACCCGGGGAATGGCTACACCTTC.

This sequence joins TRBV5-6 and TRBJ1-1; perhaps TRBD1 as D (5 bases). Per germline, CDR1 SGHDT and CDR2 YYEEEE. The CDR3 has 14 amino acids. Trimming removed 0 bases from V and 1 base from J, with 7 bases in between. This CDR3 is CASSLDGGNTEAFF. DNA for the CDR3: TGTGCCAGCAGCTTGGATGGGGGGAACACTGAAGCTTTCTTT.

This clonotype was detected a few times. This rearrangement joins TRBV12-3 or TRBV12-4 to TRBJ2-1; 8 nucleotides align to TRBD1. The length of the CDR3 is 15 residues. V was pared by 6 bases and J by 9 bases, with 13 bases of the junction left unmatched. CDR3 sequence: CASSWDRPAQFEQFF. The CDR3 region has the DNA TGTGCCAGCAGCTGGGACAGGCCCGCCCAATTTGAGCAGTTCTTC.

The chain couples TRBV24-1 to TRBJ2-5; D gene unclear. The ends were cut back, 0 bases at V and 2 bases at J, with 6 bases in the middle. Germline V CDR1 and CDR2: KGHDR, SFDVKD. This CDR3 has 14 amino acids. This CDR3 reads CATSDLAQQETQYF. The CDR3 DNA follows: TGTGCCACCAGTGATTTGGCCCAACAAGAGACCCAGTACTTC.

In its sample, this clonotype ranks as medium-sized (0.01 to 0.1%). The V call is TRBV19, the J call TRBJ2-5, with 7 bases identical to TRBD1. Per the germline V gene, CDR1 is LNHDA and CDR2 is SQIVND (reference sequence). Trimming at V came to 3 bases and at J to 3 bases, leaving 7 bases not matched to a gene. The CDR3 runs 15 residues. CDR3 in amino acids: CASSISTGREETQYF. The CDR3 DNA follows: TGTGCCAGTAGTATTTCGACAGGGCGAGAAGAGACCCAGTACTTC.

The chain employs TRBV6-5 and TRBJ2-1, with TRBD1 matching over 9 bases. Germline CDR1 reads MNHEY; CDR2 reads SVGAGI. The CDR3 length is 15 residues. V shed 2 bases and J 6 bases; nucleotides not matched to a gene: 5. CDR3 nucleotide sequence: TGTGCCAGCAGTTACCGTAGGACAGGGGCCAATGAGCAGTTCTTC. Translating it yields CASSYRRTGANEQFF.

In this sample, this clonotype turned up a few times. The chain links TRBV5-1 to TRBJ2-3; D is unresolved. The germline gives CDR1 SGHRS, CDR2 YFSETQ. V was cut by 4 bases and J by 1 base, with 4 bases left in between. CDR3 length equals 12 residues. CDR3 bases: TGCGCCAGCAGCCCCGGCACAGATACGCAGTATTTT. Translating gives CASSPGTDTQYF.

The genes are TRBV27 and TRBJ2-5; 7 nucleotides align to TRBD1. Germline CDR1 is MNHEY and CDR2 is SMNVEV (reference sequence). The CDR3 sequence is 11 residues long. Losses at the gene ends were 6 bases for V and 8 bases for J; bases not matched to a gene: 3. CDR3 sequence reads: CASRTGVTQYF. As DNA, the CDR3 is TGTGCCAGCAGAACAGGGGTCACCCAGTACTTC.

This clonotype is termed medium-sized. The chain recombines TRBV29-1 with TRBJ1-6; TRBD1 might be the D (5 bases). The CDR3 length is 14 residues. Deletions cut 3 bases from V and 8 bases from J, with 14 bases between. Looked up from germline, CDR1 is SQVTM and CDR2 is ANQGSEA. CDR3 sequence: CSVETARADSPLHF. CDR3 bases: TGCAGCGTTGAGACAGCCAGGGCGGATTCACCCCTCCACTTT.

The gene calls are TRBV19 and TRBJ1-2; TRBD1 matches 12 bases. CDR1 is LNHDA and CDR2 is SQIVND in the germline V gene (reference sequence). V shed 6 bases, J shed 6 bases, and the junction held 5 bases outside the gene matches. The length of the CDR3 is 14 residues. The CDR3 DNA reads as TGTGCCAGTAGCCGGGACAGGGGGCGGGATGGCTACACCTTC. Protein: CASSRDRGRDGYTF. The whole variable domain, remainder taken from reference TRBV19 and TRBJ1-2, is DGGITQSPKYLFRKEGQNVTLSCEQNLNHDAMYWYRQDPGQGLRLIYYSQIVNDFQKGDIAEGYSVSREKKESFPLTVTSAQKNPTAFYLCASSRDRGRDGYTFGSGTRLTVV.

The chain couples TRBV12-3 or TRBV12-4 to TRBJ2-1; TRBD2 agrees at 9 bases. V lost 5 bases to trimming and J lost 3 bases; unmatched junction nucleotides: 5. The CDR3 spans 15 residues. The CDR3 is CASSPGTSSYNEQFF. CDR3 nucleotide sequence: TGTGCCAGCAGTCCCGGGACTAGCAGCTACAATGAGCAGTTCTTC.

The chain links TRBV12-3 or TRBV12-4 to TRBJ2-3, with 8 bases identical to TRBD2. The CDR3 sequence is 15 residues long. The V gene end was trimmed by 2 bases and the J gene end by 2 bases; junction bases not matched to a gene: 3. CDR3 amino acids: CASSLTGGITDTQYF. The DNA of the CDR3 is TGTGCCAGCAGTTTAACGGGGGGGATCACAGATACGCAGTATTTT.

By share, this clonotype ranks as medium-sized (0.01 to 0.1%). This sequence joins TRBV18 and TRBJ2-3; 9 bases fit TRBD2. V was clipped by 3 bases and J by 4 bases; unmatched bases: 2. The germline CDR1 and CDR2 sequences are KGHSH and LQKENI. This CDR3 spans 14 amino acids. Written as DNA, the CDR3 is TGTGCCAGCTCACCTGCGGGGGGGGCAGATACGCAGTATTTT. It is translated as CASSPAGGADTQYF.

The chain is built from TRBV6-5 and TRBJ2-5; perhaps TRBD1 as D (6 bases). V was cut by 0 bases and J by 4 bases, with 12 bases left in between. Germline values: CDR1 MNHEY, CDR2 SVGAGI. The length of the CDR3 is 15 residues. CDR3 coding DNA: TGTGCCAGCAGTTACTCGCCTACAGGGCGAGAGACCCAGTACTTC. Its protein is CASSYSPTGRETQYF.

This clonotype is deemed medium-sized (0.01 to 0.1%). The CDR3 bases are TGTGCCAGTGCTCGGGGCCGCGTCCTCCATGGTGATACGCAGTATTTT. It translates to CASARGRVLHGDTQYF. The chain has TRBV19 and TRBJ2-3; possibly TRBD1 or TRBD2 for D (5 bases each). This CDR3 contains 16 residues. Looked up from germline, CDR1 is LNHDA and CDR2 is SQIVND (reference sequence). V was clipped by 8 bases and J by 6 bases, with 24 bases between them.

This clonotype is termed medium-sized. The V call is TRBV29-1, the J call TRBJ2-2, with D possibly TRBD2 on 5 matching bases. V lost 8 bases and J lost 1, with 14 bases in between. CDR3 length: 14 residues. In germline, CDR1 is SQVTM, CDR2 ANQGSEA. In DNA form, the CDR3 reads TGCAGCATACCCTCCCGGGAGAACACCGGGGAGCTGTTTTTT. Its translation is CSIPSRENTGELFF.

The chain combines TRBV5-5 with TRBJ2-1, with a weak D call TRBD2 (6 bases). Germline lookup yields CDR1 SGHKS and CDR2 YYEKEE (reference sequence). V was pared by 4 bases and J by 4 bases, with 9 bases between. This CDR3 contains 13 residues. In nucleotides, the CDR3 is TGTGCCAGCAGCACCGGGACTTACAATGAGCAGTTCTTC. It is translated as CASSTGTYNEQFF. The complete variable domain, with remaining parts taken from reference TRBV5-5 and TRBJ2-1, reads DAGVTQSPTHLIKTRGQQVTLRCSPISGHKSVSWYQQVLGQGPQFIFQYYEKEERGRGNFPDRFSARQFPNYSSELNVNALLLGDSALYLCASSTGTYNEQFFGPGTRLTVL.